The TCR beta chain under discussion was sequenced for a study of CD8+CD57+ T cells in acquired aplastic anemia. Genomic DNA constituted the template upon which TCR beta VDJ and CDR3 profiling was performed. TCRdb fed the reads into MiXCR, producing one record per CDR3 protein. The top ten hold roughly 50% of the sample, which has around 210,000 distinct CDR3 sequences, approximately 65% seen once. The length of the CDR3 is 13 residues. Germline lookup yields CDR1 PRHDT and CDR2 FYEKMQ (reference sequence). V lost 2 bases to trimming and J lost 3 bases, with 8 bases between them. Patients selected for sequencing had displayed CD8+CD57+ cell expansion by flow cytometry.

The rearrangement uses TRBV13 and TRBJ2-7, with D unresolved. Sequenced material: sorted CD4+, CD8+, or CD8+CD57+ T cells (not recorded which) from PBMCs. This TCR was sampled from a human donor with aplastic anemia. The CDR3 DNA sequence: TGTGCCAGCAGCTTACAGCTGAACTACGAGCAGTACTTC. Residues: CASSLQLNYEQYF.